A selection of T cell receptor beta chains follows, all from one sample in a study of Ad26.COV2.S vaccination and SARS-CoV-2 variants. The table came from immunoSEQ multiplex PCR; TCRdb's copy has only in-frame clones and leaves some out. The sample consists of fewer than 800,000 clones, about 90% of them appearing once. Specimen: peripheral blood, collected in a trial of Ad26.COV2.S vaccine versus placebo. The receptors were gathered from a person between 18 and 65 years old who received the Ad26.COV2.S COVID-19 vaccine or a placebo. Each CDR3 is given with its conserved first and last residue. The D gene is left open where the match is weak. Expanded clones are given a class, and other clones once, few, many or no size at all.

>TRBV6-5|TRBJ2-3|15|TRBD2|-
TGTGCCAGCAGTTTCAGCGGGATACCAGCAGATACGCAGTATTTT
CASSFSGIPADTQYF
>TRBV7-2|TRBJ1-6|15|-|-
TGTGCCAGCAGCTTAGGAACAGGGATGGGTTCACCCCTCCACTTT
CASSLGTGMGSPLHF
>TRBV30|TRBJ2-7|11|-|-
TGTGCCTGGAGTAGTTCCTACGAGCAGTACTTC
CAWSSSYEQYF
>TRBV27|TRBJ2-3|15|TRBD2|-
TGTGCCAGCAGTTTAGCGGGGGTTAACACAGATACGCAGTATTTT
CASSLAGVNTDTQYF
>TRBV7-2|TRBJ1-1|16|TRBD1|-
TGTGCCAGCAGCACCGGGACAGGGGGGATGAACACTGAAGCTTTCTTT
CASSTGTGGMNTEAFF
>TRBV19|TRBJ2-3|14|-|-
TGTGCCAGTAGTATCAGAAAGGGGCCCTATACGCAGTATTTT
CASSIRKGPYTQYF
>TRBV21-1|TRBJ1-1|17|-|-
TGTGCCAGCAGCAACAGACAGGGGGAGAGTACTAACACTGAAGCTTTCTTT
CASSNRQGESTNTEAFF
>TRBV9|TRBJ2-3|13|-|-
TGTGCCAGCAGCGTAGCCTCCCCAGATACGCAGTATTTT
CASSVASPDTQYF
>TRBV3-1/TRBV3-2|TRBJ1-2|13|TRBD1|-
TGTGCCAGCAGCCAACAGGGGGACTATGGCTACACCTTC
CASSQQGDYGYTF
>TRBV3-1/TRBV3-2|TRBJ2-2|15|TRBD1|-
TGTGCCAGCAGCCGGCCGGGACAGGCGGCCGGGGAGCTGTTTTTT
CASSRPGQAAGELFF
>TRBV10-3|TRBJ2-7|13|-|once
TGTGCCATCGAGGGGGGACAAGAAGCGAAGCAGTACTTC
CAIEGGQEAKQYF
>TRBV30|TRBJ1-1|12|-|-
TGTGCCTGGAACGAAGGGGTGACAGAAGCTTTCTTT
CAWNEGVTEAFF
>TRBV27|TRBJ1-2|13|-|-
TGTGCCAGCAGCCCCCGGGGCCCCTATGGCTACACCTTC
CASSPRGPYGYTF
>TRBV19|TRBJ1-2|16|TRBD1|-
TGTGCCACCAACCCGTCAGGTGGACAGGGAGTTCGTGGCTACACCTTC
CATNPSGGQGVRGYTF
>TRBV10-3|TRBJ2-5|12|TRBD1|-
TGTGCTTGCCGGGACAGCCAAGAGACCCAGTACTTC
CACRDSQETQYF
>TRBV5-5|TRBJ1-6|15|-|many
TGTGCCAGCAGCTTGGCGGCGGGGTATAATTCACCCCTCCACTTT
CASSLAAGYNSPLHF
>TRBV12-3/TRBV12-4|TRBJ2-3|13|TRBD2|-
TGTGCCAGCAAGAAGACTAGCAGTGATACGCAGTATTTT
CASKKTSSDTQYF
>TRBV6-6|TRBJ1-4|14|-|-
TGTGCCAGCAGTAAGGGGACCGTTAATGAAAAACTGTTTTTT
CASSKGTVNEKLFF
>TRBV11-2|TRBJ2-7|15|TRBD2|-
TGTGCCAGCAGCTTAGGGACTAGCGGGAGCTCCGAGCAGTACTTC
CASSLGTSGSSEQYF
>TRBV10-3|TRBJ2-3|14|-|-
TGTGCCATCACAGGGGCCATAAGCACAGATACGCAGTATTTT
CAITGAISTDTQYF
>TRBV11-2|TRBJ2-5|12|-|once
TGTGCCAGCAGTAGCAGGGGGGGGACCCAGTACTTC
CASSSRGGTQYF
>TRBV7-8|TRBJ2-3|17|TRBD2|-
TGTGCCAGCAGCTTAGTAAGACCGGGACTATACACAGATACGCAGTATTTT
CASSLVRPGLYTDTQYF
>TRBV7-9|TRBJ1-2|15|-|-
TGTGCCAGCAGCTTAAATTTAGGGGCGGACTATGGCTACACCTTC
CASSLNLGADYGYTF
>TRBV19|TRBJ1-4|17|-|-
TGTGCCAGTAGTATAGATGGCAGGGGCGCGGCTAATGAAAAACTGTTTTTT
CASSIDGRGAANEKLFF
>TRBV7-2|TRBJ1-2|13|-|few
TGTGCCAGCAGCTTCGGGGTTAACTATGGCTACACCTTC
CASSFGVNYGYTF
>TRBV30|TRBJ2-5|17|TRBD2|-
TGTGCCTGGAGTGTACAAAGGACTAGCGGGGGACAAGAGACCCAGTACTTC
CAWSVQRTSGGQETQYF
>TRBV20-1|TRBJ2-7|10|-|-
TGCAGTGCGAGAGGGAGAGAGCAGTACTTC
CSARGREQYF
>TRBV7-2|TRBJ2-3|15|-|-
TGTGCCAGCAGCGGCGGACGGGGGAGCACAGATACGCAGTATTTT
CASSGGRGSTDTQYF
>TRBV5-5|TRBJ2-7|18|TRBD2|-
TGTGCCAGCAGCTTCAGTAGGCGGACTAGGCGTGCAACCTACGAGCAGTACTTC
CASSFSRRTRRATYEQYF
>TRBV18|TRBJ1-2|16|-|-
TGTGCCAGCTCACCACCCCCCGACGACAGACCTTATGGCTACACCTTC
CASSPPPDDRPYGYTF
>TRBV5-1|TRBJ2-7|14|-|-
TGCGCCAGCAGCTTGGAGGGGGAAACCTACGAGCAGTACTTC
CASSLEGETYEQYF
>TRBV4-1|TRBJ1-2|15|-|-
TGCGCCAGCAGCCAAGATCCAGGGAATAACTATGGCTACACCTTC
CASSQDPGNNYGYTF
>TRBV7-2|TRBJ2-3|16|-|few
TGTGCCAGCAGCGTTCAGGGCGCCACCTTCACAGATACGCAGTATTTT
CASSVQGATFTDTQYF
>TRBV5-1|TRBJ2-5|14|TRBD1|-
TGCGCCAGCAGCTTCCAGGGGGCTAGAGAGACCCAGTACTTC
CASSFQGARETQYF
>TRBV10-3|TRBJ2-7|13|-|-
TGTGCCATCACCGACAGGTCCAACTACGAGCAGTACTTC
CAITDRSNYEQYF
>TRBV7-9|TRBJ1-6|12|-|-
TGTGCCAGCAGCGACCCGAATTCACCCCTCCACTTT
CASSDPNSPLHF
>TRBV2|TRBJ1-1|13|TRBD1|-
TGTGCCAGCAGTGGTACAGGGGGCACTGAAGCTTTCTTT
CASSGTGGTEAFF
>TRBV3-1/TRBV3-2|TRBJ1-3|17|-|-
TGTGCCAGCAGCCCGAGGGCAGGGGCCCTAGGAGGAAACACCATATATTTT
CASSPRAGALGGNTIYF
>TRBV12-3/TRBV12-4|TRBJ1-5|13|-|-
TGTGCCAGCAGTGCGGGGGGATCCCAGCCCCAGCATTTT
CASSAGGSQPQHF
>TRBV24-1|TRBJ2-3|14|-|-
TGTGCCACCAGTGATCCACGGGCGGCAGATACGCAGTATTTT
CATSDPRAADTQYF
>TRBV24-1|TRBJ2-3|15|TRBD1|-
TGTGCCACCAGTGATCGCAGGGGGCGTTTAGATACGCAGTATTTT
CATSDRRGRLDTQYF
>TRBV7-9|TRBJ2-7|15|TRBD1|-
TGTGCCAGCAGCTTAGGGGCAGGGGGATCCTACGAGCAGTACTTC
CASSLGAGGSYEQYF
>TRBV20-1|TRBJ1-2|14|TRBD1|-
TGCAGTGCTAGTTTGCCGGGACAGGGATATGGCTACACCTTC
CSASLPGQGYGYTF
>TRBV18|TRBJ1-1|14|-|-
TGTGCCAGCTCACCACAGGGGACGAACACTGAAGCTTTCTTT
CASSPQGTNTEAFF
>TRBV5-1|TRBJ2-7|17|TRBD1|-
TGCGCCAGCAGCCCCCGTGACTGGGGGACAGGGCTCGGCGAGCAGTACTTC
CASSPRDWGTGLGEQYF
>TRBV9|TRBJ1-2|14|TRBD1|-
TGTGCCAGCAGCGTTGACAGGGGCCCCTATGGCTACACCTTC
CASSVDRGPYGYTF
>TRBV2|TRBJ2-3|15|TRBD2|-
TGTGCCAGCAGTGAAGTGGGGGGGGATAGAGATACGCAGTATTTT
CASSEVGGDRDTQYF
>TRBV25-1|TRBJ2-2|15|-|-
TGTGCCAGCAGTCCCGCAGACAAGAATCACGGGGAGCTGTTTTTT
CASSPADKNHGELFF
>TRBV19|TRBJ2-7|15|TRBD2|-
TGTGCCAGTAGTATAGGTTCTAGCGGGAGCTACGAGCAGTACTTC
CASSIGSSGSYEQYF
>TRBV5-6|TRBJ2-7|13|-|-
TGTGCCAGCAGCGAGGTCCCTGTGGACGAGCAGTACTTC
CASSEVPVDEQYF
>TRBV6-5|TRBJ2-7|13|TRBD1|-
TGTGCCAGCAGTTCCCGACAGGGACAGAACCAGTACTTC
CASSSRQGQNQYF